This T cell receptor beta chain appears in the sequencing data of a study of blood T cell repertoires in COVID-19. TCRdb's copy holds only in-frame clones and misses some; the assay was immunoSEQ multiplex PCR. The data contain under 250,000 clones, approximately 80% of them seen just once; the ten biggest clones take up 5% to 8%. V dropped 0 bases and J dropped 1; count of bases not matched to a gene: 12. The germline CDR1 and CDR2 sequences are LNHNV and YYDKDF (reference sequence). The CDR3 covers 20 residues. The material sequenced was peripheral blood. The receptor comes from a woman aged 55-70 years with active or convalescent COVID-19. The chain recombines TRBV15 with TRBJ1-5; the match to TRBD1 covers 10 bases. CDR3 sequence reads: CATSRDPIWTGGFSNQPQHF. The CDR3 DNA reads TGTGCCACCAGCAGAGACCCCATCTGGACAGGGGGTTTCAGCAATCAGCCCCAGCATTTT.